The entry below describes one T cell receptor beta chain. As yet, its antigen is unknown. The sample belongs to a study of radiotherapy plus CTLA-4 blockade in lung cancer. Study-wide context: Among enrolled patients, roughly 17% responded and about 34% achieved disease control. Findings and limits, study-wide: Expansion in blood of tumor-derived TCR clones was seen after radiotherapy plus ipilimumab.

Clones were sequenced by immunoSEQ multiplex PCR, and TCRdb holds only the in-frame ones, with some missing. Of tens of thousands of clones listed, approximately 76% are singletons. V dropped 0 bases and J dropped 2 bases, with 8 bases sitting between them. The CDR3 is 15 residues long. CDR1 is PRHDT, CDR2 FYEKMQ, per germline (reference sequence). The chain joins TRBV13 to TRBJ1-5; possibly TRBD1 for D (5 bases). Sequences were derived from peripheral blood, sampled from a patient treated with radiotherapy plus ipilimumab. This receptor was identified in a human donor with non-small cell lung cancer who had stable disease on radiotherapy plus ipilimumab. The CDR3 DNA reads TGTGCCAGCAGCTTAGGGAGGGGAGGCAATCAGCCCCAGCATTTT. Translation: CASSLGRGGNQPQHF.